The rows below give T cell receptor beta chains drawn from one sample of a study of identical twins. TCRdb called the 5' RACE reads again in MiXCR, with one record for every CDR3 protein. The data contain fewer than 650,000 distinct CDR3 sequences, 7% to 7.5% of them singletons. Another study also made use of these data, one on yellow fever vaccine responses in identical twins.

Sequencing was done on a sample of PBMCs. These receptors all come from a woman aged 18 to 35 in good health. Both conserved end residues are part of each CDR3. Fields, in order: clone size, D gene, J gene, V gene, CDR3 DNA, CDR3 protein. D genes are given only for firm matches. Size tells how often a clone was seen (once, few, many) or the class of an expanded clone, and some rows leave it out.

many | - | TRBJ1-2 | TRBV20-1 | TGCAGTGTGGGGGCCTCGTACTATGGCTACACCTTC | CSVGASYYGYTF
few | - | TRBJ2-6 | TRBV11-3 | TGTGCCAGCACTTTTGCCTCTGGGGCCAACGTCCTGACTTTC | CASTFASGANVLTF
- | - | TRBJ1-3 | TRBV10-2 | TGCGCCAGCAGTGGGCAGGTTTCCTCTGGAAACACCATATATTTT | CASSGQVSSGNTIYF
many | - | TRBJ2-2 | TRBV11-2 | TGTGCCAGCAGCTTTTGGGGCGACACCGGGGAGCTGTTTTTT | CASSFWGDTGELFF
few | - | TRBJ2-7 | TRBV10-3 | TGTGCCATCAGTGCTGGGGGGGACACATCCTACGAGCAGTACTTC | CAISAGGDTSYEQYF
- | - | TRBJ1-2 | TRBV6-1 | TGTGCCAGCACCCTATCAGGGGCCGTCCCCTATGGCTACACCTTC | CASTLSGAVPYGYTF
- | - | TRBJ2-1 | TRBV29-1 | TGCAGCGCCGGAGGGGGGACCTCCTACAATGAGCAGTTCTTC | CSAGGGTSYNEQFF
few | - | TRBJ2-1 | TRBV3-1 | TGTGCCAGCAGCCAAGGGGTTTCGTCGGGCTACAATGAGCAGTTCTTC | CASSQGVSSGYNEQFF
many | TRBD2 | TRBJ2-3 | TRBV6-1 | TGTGCCACCAAAGCGGGGGGACACACAGATACGCAGTATTTT | CATKAGGHTDTQYF
few | TRBD1 | TRBJ2-1 | TRBV5-1 | TGCGCCAGCAGCTTGGGAAGACAGGGCTCCTACAATGAGCAGTTCTTC | CASSLGRQGSYNEQFF
- | - | TRBJ1-1 | TRBV20-1 | TGCAGTGCTAAGATGACGACCAGGACACCGAACACTGAAGCTTTCTTT | CSAKMTTRTPNTEAFF
- | - | TRBJ1-6 | TRBV14 | TGTGCCAGCAGCCCCGCGGGACCCTCACCCCTCCACTTT | CASSPAGPSPLHF
- | - | TRBJ1-1 | TRBV5-8 | TGTGCCAGCACCCTTGACAGGTCGAACACTGAAGCTTTCTTT | CASTLDRSNTEAFF
many | - | TRBJ2-3 | TRBV12-3/TRBV12-4 | TGTGCCAGCACCCGGAGGGCCCGGGATACGCAGTATTTT | CASTRRARDTQYF
few | - | TRBJ1-4 | TRBV9 | TGTGCCAGCAGCGCGAACACGGGACTTCAGGAAAAACTGTTTTTT | CASSANTGLQEKLFF
- | TRBD2 | TRBJ2-3 | TRBV6-2/TRBV6-3 | TGTGCCAGCAGCCCCAACCTTTTAATTCCCCTGGCGGGCGGGAGGTCAGATACGCAGTATTTT | CASSPNLLIPLAGGRSDTQYF
few | - | TRBJ1-1 | TRBV5-5 | TGTGCCAGCAGCTTTTCAGGGAATTACAACACTGAAGCTTTCTTT | CASSFSGNYNTEAFF
few | - | TRBJ2-1 | TRBV12-3/TRBV12-4 | TGTGCCAGCAGTTACGGGACTCCCTACAATGAGCAGTTCTTC | CASSYGTPYNEQFF
- | TRBD2 | TRBJ2-3 | TRBV10-3 | TGTGCCATCAGTGAGCGGGGGGGCGTAGGGGACCCAGATACGCAGTATTTT | CAISERGGVGDPDTQYF
- | - | TRBJ2-1 | TRBV6-6 | TGTGCCAGCAGGTACGGGGGAGATGAGCAGTTCTTC | CASRYGGDEQFF
few | - | TRBJ1-5 | TRBV12-3/TRBV12-4 | TGTGCCAGCAGTTTTTTCCCTCAGCCCCAGCATTTT | CASSFFPQPQHF
many | - | TRBJ1-5 | TRBV12-3/TRBV12-4 | TGTGCCAGCAGTTTGTTTAATAGCAATCAGCCCCAGCATTTT | CASSLFNSNQPQHF
many | - | TRBJ2-7 | TRBV3-1 | TGTGCCAGCAGCCAAGCTGGGGTCGAGCAGTACTTC | CASSQAGVEQYF
few | - | TRBJ2-3 | TRBV7-6 | TGTGCCAGCAGCTTAGAGATATTTGGCGGGATGGGCACAGATACGCAGTATTTT | CASSLEIFGGMGTDTQYF
few | TRBD1 | TRBJ1-1 | TRBV3-1 | TGTGCCAGCAGCCAAGAGGGACAGGGGGCGACTGAAGCTTTCTTT | CASSQEGQGATEAFF
- | TRBD2 | TRBJ2-3 | TRBV28 | TGTGCCAGCAGTGTTACCGGGACTAGCGGCACAGATACGCAGTATTTT | CASSVTGTSGTDTQYF
- | TRBD1 | TRBJ1-1 | TRBV10-3 | TGTGCCATCAGTGGTTTCGGGACAGGGGCAACGGACACTGAAGCTTTCTTT | CAISGFGTGATDTEAFF
many | TRBD2 | TRBJ2-1 | TRBV6-4 | TGTGCCAGCAGTCCTAGACTAGCGGATTCCTACAATGAGCAGTTCTTC | CASSPRLADSYNEQFF
many | TRBD2 | TRBJ2-7 | TRBV10-3 | TGTGCCATCAGTGAGGGGCTGACTAGCGGGATCCCGGGCGAGCAGTACTTC | CAISEGLTSGIPGEQYF
- | TRBD2 | TRBJ2-2 | TRBV7-9 | TGTGCCAGCGAGAGCGGGGGTAACACCGGGGAGCTGTTTTTT | CASESGGNTGELFF
few | - | TRBJ2-3 | TRBV7-2 | TGTGCCAGCAGCCCAGGGGGGAGTAATAGGGATACGCAGTATTTT | CASSPGGSNRDTQYF
few | TRBD2 | TRBJ2-2 | TRBV14 | TGTGCCAGCAGCCCACTACCGGGACTAGCGGCAACCACCGGGGAGCTGTTTTTT | CASSPLPGLAATTGELFF
- | - | TRBJ1-2 | TRBV12-3/TRBV12-4 | TGTGCCAGCAGTTTAGCGGTCGCGGGGATAGGCTATGGCTACACCTTC | CASSLAVAGIGYGYTF
few | - | TRBJ1-1 | TRBV3-1 | TGTGCCAGCAGCCCCAAGGTAGGGAAGAACACTGAAGCTTTCTTT | CASSPKVGKNTEAFF
few | TRBD1 | TRBJ1-1 | TRBV20-1 | TGCAGTGCTGCACAGGGGGCGATGAACACTGAAGCTTTCTTT | CSAAQGAMNTEAFF
few | - | TRBJ1-1 | TRBV20-1 | TGCAGTGCCACACAGGGTAGCAACACTGAAGCTTTCTTT | CSATQGSNTEAFF
few | - | TRBJ2-1 | TRBV9 | TGTGCCAGCAGCGTAGTACCCTCGCCCCCTGAGCAGTTCTTC | CASSVVPSPPEQFF
- | TRBD2 | TRBJ2-7 | TRBV7-2 | TGTGCCAGCAGCTTGACACCCGGGACTACCTACGAGCAGTACTTC | CASSLTPGTTYEQYF
few | - | TRBJ2-1 | TRBV4-1 | TGCGCCAGCAGCCCACAAGGGGATAGAATGGGGCGCAGGGAGTTCTTC | CASSPQGDRMGRREFF
many | - | TRBJ2-1 | TRBV12-3/TRBV12-4 | TGTGCCAGCAGTTTAGCGATCAGAAACAATGAGCAGTTCTTC | CASSLAIRNNEQFF
few | - | TRBJ2-7 | TRBV29-1 | TGCAGCGTTGAAAGGCCTCGGAGCTTTGGCTACGAGCAGTACTTC | CSVERPRSFGYEQYF